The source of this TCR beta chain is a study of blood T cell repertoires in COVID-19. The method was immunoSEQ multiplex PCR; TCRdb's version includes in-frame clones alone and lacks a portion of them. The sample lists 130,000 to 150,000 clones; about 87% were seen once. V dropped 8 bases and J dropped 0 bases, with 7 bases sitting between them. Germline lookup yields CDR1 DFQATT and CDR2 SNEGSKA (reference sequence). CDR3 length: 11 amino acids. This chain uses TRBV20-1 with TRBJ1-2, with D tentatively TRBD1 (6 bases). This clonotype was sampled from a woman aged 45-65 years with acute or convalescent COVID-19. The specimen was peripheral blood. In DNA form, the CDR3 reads TGCAGTAACAGGGCTAACTATGGCTACACCTTC. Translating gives CSNRANYGYTF.